This T cell receptor (beta chain) was recorded in a study of T cell changes during pregnancy in multiple sclerosis. Germline lookup yields CDR1 LGHNA and CDR2 YSLEER. Trimming stripped 1 base from V and 10 bases from J, with 8 bases between. The length of the CDR3 is 12 residues. Measured with immunoSEQ multiplex PCR; TCRdb has only the in-frame clones, and not every one. The sample yields about 43,000 clones, 90% seen once. V gene TRBV4-3 combines with J gene TRBJ2-1, with D unresolved. The source material was peripheral blood, sampled in the second trimester of pregnancy. The clonotype comes from a female donor in good health, enrolled as a control in a pregnancy study. The CDR3 spells CASSQGNLEQFF. CDR3 nucleotides: TGCGCCAGCAGCCAAGGTAACTTAGAGCAGTTCTTC.